The clone carrying this T cell receptor (beta chain) was counted a few times. Its target is not known. PCR was performed a second time for about 7 to 11 cycles using a sample-barcoded 5' primer and a J-beta primer mix. Each cDNA molecule, via a template-switch adaptor with 12 random nucleotides, was tagged. All samples gave at least 2.5 million CDR3-containing paired-end reads. One entry per CDR3 protein, called by TCRdb with MiXCR from the 5' RACE reads. The data show some 1.5 million distinct CDR3 sequences, roughly 30% seen once. With 7 bases removed from V and 2 bases from J, the gap between germline ends came to 12 bases. Germline assignment: CDR1 LNHDA and CDR2 SQIVND (reference sequence). CDR3 size: 14 residues. This specimen belongs to a study of blood T cells in healthy people across ages. Study conclusions and caveats: Higher diversity, along with more naive CD4+ cells, distinguished long-lived donors from aged donors. A strong correlation between TCR beta diversity and naive T cell percentage was seen.

V and J are TRBV19 and TRBJ2-4; no reliable D call. The sample consisted of blood. This TCR was sampled from a woman in her thirties in good health. The CDR3 region is CASNPELSKNIQYF. The CDR3 bases are TGTGCCAGTAACCCTGAGCTCTCCAAAAACATTCAGTACTTC.